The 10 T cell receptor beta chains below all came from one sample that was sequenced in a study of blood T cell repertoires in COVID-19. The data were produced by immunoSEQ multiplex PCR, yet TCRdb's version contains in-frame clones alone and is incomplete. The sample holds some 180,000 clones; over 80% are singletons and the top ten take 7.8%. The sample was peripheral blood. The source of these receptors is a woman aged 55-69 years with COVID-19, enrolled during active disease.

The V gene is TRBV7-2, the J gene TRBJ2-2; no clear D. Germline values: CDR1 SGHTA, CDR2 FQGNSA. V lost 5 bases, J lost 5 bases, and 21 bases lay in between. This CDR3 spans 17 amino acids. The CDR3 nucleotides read TGTGCCAGCAGCCAAAGAATTGGTTCCAGTGTGACCGGGGAGCTGTTTTTT. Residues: CASSQRIGSSVTGELFF. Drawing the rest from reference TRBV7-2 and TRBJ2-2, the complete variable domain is GAGVSQSPSNKVTEKGKDVELRCDPISGHTALYWYRQSLGQGLEFLIYFQGNSAPDKSGLPSDRFSAERTGGSVSTLTIQRTQQEDSAVYLCASSQRIGSSVTGELFFGEGSRLTVL.

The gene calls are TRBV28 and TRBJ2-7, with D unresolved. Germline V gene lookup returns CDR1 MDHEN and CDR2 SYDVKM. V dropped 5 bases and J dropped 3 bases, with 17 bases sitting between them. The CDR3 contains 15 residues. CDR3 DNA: TGTGCCAGCAGTAAAATTTTTGGCCAAATCTACGAGCAGTACTTC. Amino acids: CASSKIFGQIYEQYF.

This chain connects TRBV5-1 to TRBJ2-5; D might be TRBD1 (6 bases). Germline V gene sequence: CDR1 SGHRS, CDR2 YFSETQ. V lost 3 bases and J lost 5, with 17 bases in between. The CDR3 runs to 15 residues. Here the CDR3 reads CASSWATGGWETQYF. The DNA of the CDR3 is TGCGCCAGCAGCTGGGCGACAGGCGGATGGGAGACCCAGTACTTC. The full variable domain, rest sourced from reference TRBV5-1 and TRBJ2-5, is KAGVTQTPRYLIKTRGQQVTLSCSPISGHRSVSWYQQTPGQGLQFLFEYFSETQRNKGNFPGRFSGRQFSNSRSEMNVSTLELGDSALYLCASSWATGGWETQYFGPGTRLLVL.

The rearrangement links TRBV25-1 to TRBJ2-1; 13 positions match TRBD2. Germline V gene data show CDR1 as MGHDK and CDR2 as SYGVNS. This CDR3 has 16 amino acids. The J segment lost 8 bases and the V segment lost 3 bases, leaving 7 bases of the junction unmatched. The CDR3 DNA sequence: TGTGCCAGCAGTGACACTAGCGGGAGGGCCAAGGATGAGCAGTTCTTC. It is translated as CASSDTSGRAKDEQFF.

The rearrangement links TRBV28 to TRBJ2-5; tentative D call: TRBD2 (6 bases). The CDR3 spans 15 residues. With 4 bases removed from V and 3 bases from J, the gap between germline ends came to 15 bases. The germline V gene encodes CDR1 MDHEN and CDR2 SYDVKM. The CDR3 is CASSSVRWGEETQYF. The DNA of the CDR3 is TGTGCCAGCAGTTCAGTCAGGTGGGGGGAAGAGACCCAGTACTTC. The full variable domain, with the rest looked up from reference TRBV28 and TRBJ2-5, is DVKVTQSSRYLVKRTGEKVFLECVQDMDHENMFWYRQDPGLGLRLIYFSYDVKMKEKGDIPEGYSVSREKKERFSLILESASTNQTSMYLCASSSVRWGEETQYFGPGTRLLVL.

The CDR3 protein is CASSQGLAVSYEQYF. The CDR3 nucleotides read TGTGCCAGCAGCCAAGGTCTAGCAGTTTCCTACGAGCAGTACTTC. The genes are TRBV3-1 (or the pseudogene TRBV3-2) and TRBJ2-7; tentatively, D is TRBD2 (5 bases). The V gene's germline CDR1 is LGHDT and CDR2 YNNKEL (reference sequence). Trimming took 1 base from V and 1 from J, leaving 11 bases between them. The CDR3 extends over 15 amino acids.

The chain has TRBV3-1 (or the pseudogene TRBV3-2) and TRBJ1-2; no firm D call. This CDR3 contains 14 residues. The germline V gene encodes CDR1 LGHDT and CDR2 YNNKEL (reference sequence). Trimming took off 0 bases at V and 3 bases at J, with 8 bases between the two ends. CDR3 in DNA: TGTGCCAGCAGCCAAGAGTTACATCACTATGGCTACACCTTC. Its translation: CASSQELHHYGYTF.

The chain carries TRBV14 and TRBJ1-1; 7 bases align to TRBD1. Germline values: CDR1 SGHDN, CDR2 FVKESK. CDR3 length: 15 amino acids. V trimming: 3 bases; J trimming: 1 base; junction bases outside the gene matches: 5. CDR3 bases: TGTGCCAGCAGCCAGAGACAGGGACAGAACACTGAAGCTTTCTTT. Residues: CASSQRQGQNTEAFF.

DNA of the CDR3: TGTGCCAGCAGCTGGTCCGCCGGGGGAGACACCATATATTTT. This gives the protein CASSWSAGGDTIYF. V usage is TRBV5-4 and J usage is TRBJ1-3; possibly TRBD1 for D (5 bases). Germline V gene sequence: CDR1 SGHNT, CDR2 YYREEE (reference sequence). The CDR3 loop spans 14 amino acids. V lost 3 bases and J 8 bases, leaving 15 bases between the germline ends.

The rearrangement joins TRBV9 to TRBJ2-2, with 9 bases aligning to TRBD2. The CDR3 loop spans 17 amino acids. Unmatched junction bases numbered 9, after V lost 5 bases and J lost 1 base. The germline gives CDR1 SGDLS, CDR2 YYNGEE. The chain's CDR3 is CASSPILAGVNTGELFF. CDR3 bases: TGTGCCAGCAGTCCGATTTTAGCGGGGGTGAACACCGGGGAGCTGTTTTTT.